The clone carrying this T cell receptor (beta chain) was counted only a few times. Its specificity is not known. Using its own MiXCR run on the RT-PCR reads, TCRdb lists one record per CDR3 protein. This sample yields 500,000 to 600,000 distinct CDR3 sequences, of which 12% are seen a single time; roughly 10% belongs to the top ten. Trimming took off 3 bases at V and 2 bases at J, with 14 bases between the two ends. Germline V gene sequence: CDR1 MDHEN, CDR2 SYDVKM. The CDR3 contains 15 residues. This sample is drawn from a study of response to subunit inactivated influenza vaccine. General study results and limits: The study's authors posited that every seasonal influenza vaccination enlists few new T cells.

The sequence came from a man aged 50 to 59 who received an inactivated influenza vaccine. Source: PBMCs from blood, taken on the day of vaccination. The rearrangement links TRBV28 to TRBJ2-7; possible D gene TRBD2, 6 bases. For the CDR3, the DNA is TGTGCCAGCAGTTTCCGGGACTCCCGAGCCTACGAGCAGTACTTC. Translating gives CASSFRDSRAYEQYF. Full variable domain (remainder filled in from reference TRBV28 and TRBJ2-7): DVKVTQSSRYLVKRTGEKVFLECVQDMDHENMFWYRQDPGLGLRLIYFSYDVKMKEKGDIPEGYSVSREKKERFSLILESASTNQTSMYLCASSFRDSRAYEQYFGPGTRLTVT.